This TCR beta chain was found in a study of OX40 agonist ivuxolimab in advanced cancers. Study background: Intravenous ivuxolimab at 0.01 to 10 mg/kg was given to patients every 2 weeks. Participants could have had prior anti-PD-1, anti-PD-L1 or anti-CTLA-4 therapy, and approximately 40% had some.

Method: immunoSEQ multiplex PCR; TCRdb's copy keeps in-frame clones and lacks some. This table has fewer than 80,000 clones, approximately 90% appearing once. About this clone: Its specificity is not known.

Study-wide results and limits: Patients with a partial response at 0.1-3.0 mg/kg had among the lowest clonal expansion. Among some nonresponders, normalized T-cell clonal expansion was also low.

This specimen consisted of CD4+ or CD8+ T cells sorted from blood, obtained in a trial of the OX40 agonist ivuxolimab. This TCR was recovered from an adult with an advanced solid tumor such as melanoma, head and neck, liver or kidney cancer.

The CDR3 is CASSQDPMTSGGAETQYF. Here the CDR3 DNA reads TGCGCCAGCAGCCAAGATCCCATGACTAGCGGGGGGGCCGAGACCCAGTACTTC. The rearrangement links TRBV4-1 to TRBJ2-5; TRBD2 matches at 14 bases. This CDR3 is built from 18 residues. Trimming removed 0 bases from V and 5 bases from J; junction bases left unmatched: 8. CDR1 and CDR2 from the germline V gene are MGHRA and YSYEKL.